Below, 25 T cell receptor beta chains from the same sample are listed, as sequenced in a study of CD8+ T cells in alopecia areata. Treatment specified: oral pan-JAK inhibitor, 5-10 mg twice daily. Investigators isolated RNA and reverse transcribed it into cDNA to act as the sequencing template. TCRdb's copy holds only in-frame clones and misses some; the assay was immunoSEQ multiplex PCR. The table includes around 190,000 clones, 45% to 65% detected once. Sequences were derived from CD4+ T cells sorted from blood, sampled at week 4, from a patient treated with tofacitinib. These receptors all stem from a human donor with alopecia areata.

This rearrangement joins TRBV29-1 to TRBJ2-1; 9 bases align to TRBD2. The germline gives CDR1 SQVTM, CDR2 ANQGSEA. The V and J ends lost 1 base and 0 bases, in that order; junction bases with no gene match: 7. The CDR3 is made up of 17 amino acids. DNA of the CDR3: TGCAGCGTTGAAGTGGGCGGGAGGGGAAGCTCCTACAATGAGCAGTTCTTC. It yields the protein CSVEVGGRGSSYNEQFF.

The chain combines TRBV7-6 with TRBJ2-1, with 10 bases aligning to TRBD2. The CDR3 has 15 amino acids. The trim removed 5 bases at V and 0 bases at J, leaving 1 base unmatched. Germline assignment: CDR1 SGHVS and CDR2 FNYEAQ. As DNA, the CDR3 is TGTGCCAGCAGCCCTAGCGGGAGCTCCTACAATGAGCAGTTCTTC. Its translation: CASSPSGSSYNEQFF.

The chain is built from TRBV15 and TRBJ1-5; D is undetermined. V lost 6 bases and J lost 6, with 15 bases in between. The V gene's germline CDR1 is LNHNV and CDR2 YYDKDF (reference sequence). The CDR3 sequence is 14 residues long. The CDR3 protein is CATRDGLGGQPQHF. CDR3 DNA: TGTGCCACCAGGGACGGGTTGGGAGGTCAGCCCCAGCATTTT.

The rearrangement uses TRBV6-5 and TRBJ1-2; possibly TRBD1 for D (5 bases). The germline V gene has CDR1 MNHEY and CDR2 SVGAGI. CDR3 length: 12 amino acids. V dropped 5 bases and J dropped 8 bases, with 12 bases sitting between them. This chain's CDR3 is CASSPRTQGYTF. The DNA of the CDR3 is TGTGCCAGCAGTCCGAGGACACAAGGCTACACCTTC.

The chain has TRBV9 and TRBJ1-2, with 7 nucleotides matching TRBD1. CDR3 length: 16 residues. V shed 3 bases and J 1 base; nucleotides not matched to a gene: 9. Germline values: CDR1 SGDLS, CDR2 YYNGEE. CDR3: CASSGRDRAVNYGYTF. CDR3 DNA: TGTGCCAGCAGCGGACGCGACAGGGCAGTTAACTATGGCTACACCTTC.

DNA of the CDR3: TGTGCCAGCAGTATGGGGACAGGGAAGGGGGCCGAGCAGTACTTC. It is translated as CASSMGTGKGAEQYF. The chain carries TRBV27 and TRBJ2-7; 9 positions agree with TRBD1. J lost 6 bases, V lost 5 bases, and 11 bases had no gene match. This CDR3 is 15 amino acids long. Germline values: CDR1 MNHEY, CDR2 SMNVEV (reference sequence).

The V call is TRBV2, the J call TRBJ2-5; 9 bases map to TRBD1. V gave up 5 bases and J gave up 5 bases; unmatched junction bases: 6. CDR1 is SNHLY, CDR2 FYNNEI, per germline. CDR3 length: 14 residues. The chain's CDR3 is CASSNTGGIETQYF. The CDR3, as DNA: TGTGCCAGCAGTAACACAGGGGGCATTGAGACCCAGTACTTC.

The chain combines TRBV5-4 with TRBJ2-3; D may correspond to TRBD1 or TRBD2 (6 bases each). The CDR3 covers 14 residues. V dropped 3 bases and J dropped 6 bases, with 14 bases sitting between them. Germline lookup yields CDR1 SGHNT and CDR2 YYREEE (reference sequence). CDR3 region: CASSSGAPRDTQYF. CDR3 DNA sequence: TGTGCCAGCAGCTCGGGGGCTCCAAGGGATACGCAGTATTTT.

The chain carries TRBV29-1 and TRBJ1-5; 10 bases match TRBD1. Germline V gene sequence: CDR1 SQVTM, CDR2 ANQGSEA. The CDR3 contains 15 residues. The V and J ends lost 4 bases and 7 bases, in that order; junction bases with no gene match: 10. CDR3 protein: CSVATGTGAQQPQHF. DNA of the CDR3: TGCAGCGTTGCAACCGGGACAGGGGCCCAACAGCCCCAGCATTTT.

This chain connects TRBV30 to TRBJ2-1; D is perhaps TRBD2 (7 bases). The germline V and J ends were trimmed by 5 bases and 0 bases, with 14 bases remaining between them. This CDR3 region has 15 residues. Germline V gene lookup returns CDR1 GTSNPN and CDR2 SVGIG (reference sequence). The CDR3 bases are TGTGCCTGGTCGCGGGGGCGGGGCTCCTACAATGAGCAGTTCTTC. This gives the protein CAWSRGRGSYNEQFF.

The chain couples TRBV30 to TRBJ1-1, with D possibly matching TRBD1 (6 bases). Germline V gives CDR1 GTSNPN, CDR2 SVGIG (reference sequence). The CDR3 loop spans 11 amino acids. Trimming took 2 bases from V and 7 from J, leaving 8 bases between them. CDR3 sequence: CAWSQQGEAFF. The CDR3 DNA follows: TGTGCCTGGAGTCAACAGGGTGAAGCTTTCTTT.

V is TRBV5-8 and J is TRBJ2-5; D not certain. Germline CDR1 and CDR2: SGHTS and YDEGEE. V lost 1 base and J lost 2, with 9 bases in between. There are 14 residues in the CDR3. CDR3 sequence (DNA): TGTGCCAGCAGCTTGACGGCAGTTCAAGAGACCCAGTACTTC. It translates to CASSLTAVQETQYF.

This clone was seen a few times. CDR3 loop: CAWTITDTQYF. The CDR3 DNA reads TGTGCCTGGACCATAACAGATACGCAGTATTTT. The rearrangement uses TRBV30 and TRBJ2-3; D call uncertain. V dropped 4 bases and J dropped 3 bases, with 5 bases sitting between them. This CDR3 is built from 11 residues. CDR1 GTSNPN and CDR2 SVGIG come from the germline V gene (reference sequence).

This sequence joins TRBV25-1 and TRBJ2-2; D not resolved. V shed 4 bases and J shed 5 bases, with 2 bases lying between them. Germline CDR1 is MGHDK and CDR2 is SYGVNS. The CDR3 sequence is 11 residues long. CDR3 region: CASSGTGELFF. The CDR3 coding sequence is TGTGCCAGCAGTGGTACCGGGGAGCTGTTTTTT.

This clone was recorded a few times. V is TRBV10-2 and J is TRBJ1-5, with D unresolved. V shed 2 bases and J shed 7 bases, with 9 bases lying between them. CDR1 and CDR2 (germline): WSHSY, SAAADI. This CDR3 has 13 amino acids. CDR3 loop: CASSEAGNQPQHF. CDR3 nucleotides: TGCGCCAGCAGTGAGGCGGGTAACCAGCCCCAGCATTTT.

The chain combines TRBV30 with TRBJ2-6; D is perhaps TRBD1 (6 bases). V lost 1 base to trimming and J lost 0 bases, with 16 bases between them. In germline, CDR1 is GTSNPN, CDR2 SVGIG (reference sequence). The CDR3 extends over 18 amino acids. This CDR3 reads CAWSGSTGSRSGANVLTF. The CDR3 DNA sequence: TGTGCCTGGAGTGGGTCTACAGGGTCCCGCTCTGGGGCCAACGTCCTGACTTTC. Combining the CDR3 with reference TRBV30 and TRBJ2-6 gives the whole variable domain SQTIHQWPATLVQPVGSPLSLECTVEGTSNPNLYWYRQAAGRGLQLLFYSVGIGQISSEVPQNLSASRPQDRQFILSSKKLLLSDSGFYLCAWSGSTGSRSGANVLTFGAGSRLTVL.

The sample holds a few counts of this clone. This sample also contains other DNA sequences that code for the same CDR3. J is TRBJ1-2 and V is TRBV29-1, with D possibly TRBD1 on 6 matching bases. The germline V and J ends were trimmed by 0 bases and 8 bases, with 13 bases remaining between them. CDR3 size: 13 residues. Germline-derived CDR1 and CDR2 are SQVTM and ANQGSEA. The CDR3 DNA reads TGCAGCGTTGAAGATGGCAGGGGCGGCGGCTACACCTTC. Protein: CSVEDGRGGGYTF.

The rearrangement uses TRBV29-1 and TRBJ1-2, with D possibly being TRBD1 (5 bases). V was cut by 2 bases and J by 0 bases, with 10 bases left in between. From germline, CDR1 is SQVTM and CDR2 ANQGSEA. The CDR3 length is 14 residues. CDR3 sequence: CSVETSGPNYGYTF. The CDR3 coding sequence is TGCAGCGTTGAAACGTCGGGACCTAACTATGGCTACACCTTC.

The chain combines TRBV29-1 with TRBJ2-5; D is ambiguous. The CDR3 is made up of 13 amino acids. Trimming left V 4 bases short and J 3 bases short, with 12 bases between. The germline V gene encodes CDR1 SQVTM and CDR2 ANQGSEA. CDR3 DNA: TGCAGCGTTGGCGGTCCAGAAGAAGAGACCCAGTACTTC. Translation: CSVGGPEEETQYF.

The CDR3 DNA is TGTGCCAGCAGCTTTACCGAGCAGTACTTC. Protein: CASSFTEQYF. The chain employs TRBV5-8 and TRBJ2-7; no reliable D call. Per the germline V gene, CDR1 is SGHTS and CDR2 is YDEGEE. V was trimmed by 2 bases and J by 6 bases, leaving 3 bases between them. The CDR3 spans 10 residues.

The chain links TRBV30 to TRBJ2-5, with unresolved D. This CDR3 has 13 residues. CDR1 and CDR2 from the germline V gene are GTSNPN and SVGIG (reference sequence). V lost 2 bases, J lost 5 bases, and 12 bases lay in between. DNA of the CDR3: TGTGCCTGGAGTATCCGGTGGGGTGAGACCCAGTACTTC. This codes for CAWSIRWGETQYF.

The J gene is TRBJ2-7, the V gene TRBV28; TRBD2 aligns across 10 bases. V lost 2 bases and J lost 2; bases outside the gene matches: 12. The CDR3 spans 18 residues. Germline lookup yields CDR1 MDHEN and CDR2 SYDVKM. The CDR3 here is CASSLEVLLAGVTYEQYF. The CDR3 bases are TGTGCCAGCAGTTTAGAGGTCCTTCTAGCGGGAGTAACCTACGAGCAGTACTTC.

This clone has only a few counts. The CDR3 DNA follows: TGCAGCGGAGGTGCGGGAGGCTACGAGCAGTACTTC. Encoded protein: CSGGAGGYEQYF. V is TRBV29-1 and J is TRBJ2-7, with TRBD2 identical over 8 bases. The germline V gene encodes CDR1 SQVTM and CDR2 ANQGSEA. The junction had 5 bases not matched to a gene; V was cut back by 7 bases and J by 3 bases. CDR3 length: 12 residues.

This clone appeared a few times. This chain uses TRBV28 with TRBJ2-7; 7 positions match TRBD2. V dropped 8 bases and J dropped 2; count of bases not matched to a gene: 15. CDR3 size: 16 residues. Per the germline V gene, CDR1 is MDHEN and CDR2 is SYDVKM. The CDR3, as DNA: TGTGCCAGCCCTCCCACGGGGGAGGGTCGCCCCTACGAGCAGTACTTC. Protein: CASPPTGEGRPYEQYF.

Points on this clone: The sample has other DNA sequences that encode this CDR3 too. The V and J genes are TRBV27 and TRBJ2-1, with 10 bases lining up with TRBD2. With V trimmed by 4 bases and J by 4 bases, 7 bases remained unmatched. Germline assignment: CDR1 MNHEY and CDR2 SMNVEV (reference sequence). There are 16 residues in the CDR3. This CDR3 reads CASSYASGSGYNEQFF. CDR3 DNA: TGTGCCAGCAGTTATGCTAGCGGGAGCGGATACAATGAGCAGTTCTTC.